The 25 T cell receptor beta chains below were found in one sample sequenced in a study of T cell responses to AZD1222 COVID-19 vaccine. The assay was immunoSEQ multiplex PCR, and TCRdb's table has in-frame clones only and misses some. This table holds roughly 72,000 clones, around 85% found once. Sequences were derived from peripheral blood, sampled on day 0 of AZD1222 vaccination. The receptors shown here come from an adult in good health.

This clone was detected a few times. The chain is built from TRBV18 and TRBJ1-1; D possibly corresponds to TRBD1 (6 bases). CDR3 length: 15 residues. CDR1 is KGHSH and CDR2 is LQKENI in the germline V gene. V was shortened by 9 bases and J by 1 base, with 18 bases between the two germline ends. The DNA for the CDR3 is TGTGCCAGTTCTACAGGGCCGGGTTGGAACACTGAAGCTTTCTTT. As protein: CASSTGPGWNTEAFF.

V gene TRBV5-1 combines with J gene TRBJ2-6, with no clear D. The CDR3 sequence is 15 residues long. V dropped 0 bases and J dropped 1 base, with 5 bases sitting between them. Germline CDR1 is SGHRS and CDR2 is YFSETQ. The DNA of the CDR3 is TGCGCCAGCAGCTTGGGGCATTCTGGGGCCAACGTCCTGACTTTC. Protein sequence: CASSLGHSGANVLTF.

The chain carries TRBV5-1 and TRBJ1-2; tentative D call: TRBD1 (5 bases). The CDR3 runs to 13 residues. The V gene lost 1 base and the J gene lost 8 bases, with 12 bases spanning the gap. The germline V gene has CDR1 SGHRS and CDR2 YFSETQ. For the CDR3, the DNA is TGCGCCAGCAGCTTGACAGGCCACCAGGGCTACACCTTC. Translation gives CASSLTGHQGYTF. Complete variable domain (other parts from reference TRBV5-1 and TRBJ1-2): KAGVTQTPRYLIKTRGQQVTLSCSPISGHRSVSWYQQTPGQGLQFLFEYFSETQRNKGNFPGRFSGRQFSNSRSEMNVSTLELGDSALYLCASSLTGHQGYTFGSGTRLTVV.

The J gene is TRBJ1-2, the V gene TRBV6-5; 7 bases are shared with TRBD1. This CDR3 contains 16 residues. Looked up from germline, CDR1 is MNHEY and CDR2 is SVGAGI. J was trimmed by 4 bases and V by 2 bases; bases with no gene match: 10. The CDR3 is CASSYLRTGGGYGYTF. CDR3 nucleotide sequence: TGTGCCAGCAGTTACCTTCGGACAGGCGGAGGCTATGGCTACACCTTC.

The V gene is TRBV27, the J gene TRBJ1-5; no clear D. Germline CDR1 is MNHEY and CDR2 is SMNVEV (reference sequence). V shed 2 bases and J shed 4 bases, with 6 bases lying between them. The CDR3 extends over 13 amino acids. CDR3 region: CASSLMGNQPQHF. CDR3 bases: TGTGCCAGCAGTTTAATGGGTAATCAGCCCCAGCATTTT.

The rearrangement uses TRBV6-5 and TRBJ1-2; 8 bases line up with TRBD1. The CDR3 totals 14 residues. CDR1 and CDR2 (germline): MNHEY, SVGAGI. The ends lost 11 bases at V and 4 bases at J; junction bases unmatched: 12. In nucleotides, the CDR3 is TGTGCCGGATTTTCGGGACAGGTGTCCTATGGCTACACCTTC. Its protein product is CAGFSGQVSYGYTF.

V is TRBV20-1 and J is TRBJ2-1; 8 nucleotides align to TRBD2. The CDR3 is 14 amino acids. CDR1 DFQATT and CDR2 SNEGSKA come from the germline V gene (reference sequence). V lost 3 bases to trimming and J lost 3 bases; unmatched junction nucleotides: 4. This CDR3 is CSASPGGSYNEQFF. In nucleotides, the CDR3 is TGCAGTGCTAGTCCGGGGGGGAGCTACAATGAGCAGTTCTTC.

The chain employs TRBV5-1 and TRBJ1-4; D remains unclear. The CDR3 spans 13 residues. With 4 bases removed from V and 3 bases from J, the gap between germline ends came to 7 bases. Germline V gene lookup returns CDR1 SGHRS and CDR2 YFSETQ. The DNA of the CDR3 is TGCGCCAGCAGCCCGAACTCTAATGAAAAACTGTTTTTT. Translated, it gives CASSPNSNEKLFF.

This rearrangement joins TRBV3-1 (or the pseudogene TRBV3-2) to TRBJ2-1; D may be TRBD1 or TRBD2 (5 bases each). The V gene lost 0 bases and the J gene lost 3 bases, with 9 bases spanning the gap. CDR1 LGHDT and CDR2 YNNKEL come from the germline V gene (reference sequence). The CDR3 runs to 15 residues. CDR3 bases: TGTGCCAGCAGCCAAGATGTGGGGGACTACAATGAGCAGTTCTTC. This translates into CASSQDVGDYNEQFF.

This clone was recorded once. V usage is TRBV4-1 and J usage is TRBJ2-5; 10 bases line up with TRBD2. The trim removed 0 bases at V and 4 bases at J, leaving 5 bases unmatched. The CDR3 loop spans 16 amino acids. Germline loops: CDR1 MGHRA, CDR2 YSYEKL. CDR3 bases: TGCGCCAGCAGCCAAGAGGAGAAGCGGGAGGGAGAGACCCAGTACTTC. Protein product: CASSQEEKREGETQYF.

The rearrangement links TRBV19 to TRBJ2-1; TRBD2 matches 7 bases. CDR3 length: 12 residues. The junction had 2 bases not matched to a gene; V was cut back by 6 bases and J by 6 bases. Germline CDR1 and CDR2: LNHDA and SQIVND (reference sequence). The CDR3: CASRGGVNEQFF. The CDR3 bases are TGTGCCAGTAGGGGAGGGGTCAATGAGCAGTTCTTC.

The chain has TRBV5-8 and TRBJ1-2, with TRBD1 matching 8 bases. CDR3 length: 15 residues. Germline V lookup: CDR1 SGHTS, CDR2 YDEGEE. After removal of 1 base from V and 0 bases from J, the junction contained 2 bases not matched to a gene. CDR3 DNA sequence: TGTGCCAGCAGCTTGCCAGGGGGCCCTAACTATGGCTACACCTTC. This translates into CASSLPGGPNYGYTF.

The rearrangement joins TRBV28 to TRBJ2-7; TRBD2 is a possible D gene (5 bases). Per germline, CDR1 MDHEN and CDR2 SYDVKM. This CDR3 comprises 13 residues. V was pared by 3 bases and J by 4 bases, with 10 bases between. The CDR3: CASSFGNLYEQYF. CDR3 DNA: TGTGCCAGCAGTTTCGGGAATCTATACGAGCAGTACTTC.

V usage is TRBV18 and J usage is TRBJ2-5, with a possible D match to TRBD2 (5 bases). Germline V CDR1 and CDR2: KGHSH, LQKENI. Trimming left V 3 bases short and J 5 bases short, with 10 bases between. CDR3 size: 13 residues. CDR3 residues: CASSPITRETQYF. Written as DNA, the CDR3 is TGTGCCAGCTCACCCATTACTAGGGAGACCCAGTACTTC. Looking up the rest from reference TRBV18 and TRBJ2-5 gives the full variable domain: NAGVMQNPRHLVRRRGQEARLRCSPMKGHSHVYWYRQLPEEGLKFMVYLQKENIIDESGMPKERFSAEFPKEGPSILRIQQVVRGDSAAYFCASSPITRETQYFGPGTRLLVL.

The J gene is TRBJ1-5, the V gene TRBV6-5; D is unclear. The CDR3 has 12 residues. Between the trimmed V and J ends, which lost 11 bases and 6 bases, there was a span of 14 bases. CDR1 and CDR2 from the germline V gene are MNHEY and SVGAGI. The CDR3 DNA sequence: TGTGCCGAGGCCGACACGGGTCAGCCCCAGCATTTT. As protein: CAEADTGQPQHF.

The chain employs TRBV24-1 and TRBJ2-1; possibly TRBD1 for D (5 bases). This CDR3 is built from 12 residues. With 3 bases removed from V and 14 bases from J, the gap between germline ends came to 13 bases. Germline V gene lookup returns CDR1 KGHDR and CDR2 SFDVKD. Here the CDR3 DNA reads TGTGCCACCAGTGATAGGAATGGACAAGAGTTCTTC. This sequence encodes CATSDRNGQEFF.

This chain links TRBV29-1 with TRBJ1-3; 8 bases line up with TRBD1. From germline, CDR1 is SQVTM and CDR2 ANQGSEA. V was pared by 4 bases and J by 2 bases, with 1 base of the junction left unmatched. The CDR3 spans 13 residues. The CDR3 region has the DNA TGCAGCGTTGGCAGGGGGCCTGGAAACACCATATATTTT. Translating gives CSVGRGPGNTIYF.

The gene calls are TRBV27 and TRBJ2-1; 8 nucleotides line up with TRBD2. Germline V lookup: CDR1 MNHEY, CDR2 SMNVEV (reference sequence). After removal of 3 bases from V and 8 bases from J, the junction contained 9 bases not matched to a gene. The CDR3 has 15 amino acids. CDR3 loop: CASSFSQRGRDEQFF. In nucleotides, the CDR3 is TGTGCCAGCAGTTTTAGCCAGCGGGGGAGGGATGAGCAGTTCTTC.

This chain uses TRBV19 with TRBJ1-1; D is perhaps TRBD1 (6 bases). CDR1 LNHDA and CDR2 SQIVND come from the germline V gene (reference sequence). Trimming pared 6 bases from V and 1 base from J, leaving 12 bases between. The CDR3 has 14 amino acids. CDR3 nucleotide sequence: TGTGCCAGTAGGTTACAGGGAGGGAACACTGAAGCTTTCTTT. The encoded protein is CASRLQGGNTEAFF.

This clone has just one count. The chain employs TRBV12-3 or TRBV12-4 and TRBJ2-3, with 8 bases identical to TRBD2. The J segment lost 8 bases and the V segment lost 6 bases, leaving 4 bases of the junction unmatched. The CDR3 has 12 amino acids. Here the CDR3 DNA reads TGTGCCAGCAGCCTACGGGAGGGTACGCAGTATTTT. Translating it yields CASSLREGTQYF.

The V gene is TRBV4-1, the J gene TRBJ2-7; unclear D gene. The V gene lost 0 bases and the J gene lost 9 bases, with 9 bases spanning the gap. The CDR3 runs to 12 residues. From germline, CDR1 is MGHRA and CDR2 YSYEKL. The CDR3, as DNA: TGCGCCAGCAGCCAAGATTCAACTGTGCAGTACTTC. Translation gives CASSQDSTVQYF.

The chain carries TRBV10-3 and TRBJ1-1, with D uncertain. The CDR3 loop spans 14 amino acids. Germline V gene data show CDR1 as ENHRY and CDR2 as SYGVKD. Trimming took off 4 bases at V and 1 base at J, with 10 bases between the two ends. The CDR3 spells CAISVEEPNTEAFF. The CDR3 bases are TGTGCCATCAGTGTGGAGGAGCCGAACACTGAAGCTTTCTTT.

The chain is built from TRBV7-8 and TRBJ2-1; no clear D. V lost 1 base to trimming and J lost 5 bases, with 6 bases between them. This CDR3 has 13 amino acids. The V gene's germline CDR1 is SGHVS and CDR2 FQNEAQ. The CDR3: CASSLGRDNEQFF. The CDR3 DNA reads TGTGCCAGCAGCTTAGGCAGAGACAATGAGCAGTTCTTC.

CDR3 residues: CSAAQGDIRFF. CDR3 nucleotides: TGCAGTGCCGCCCAGGGGGACATTCGCTTCTTC. This chain uses TRBV20-1 with TRBJ2-1; 7 nucleotides match TRBD1. The CDR3 is 11 amino acids. Germline CDR1 and CDR2: DFQATT and SNEGSKA (reference sequence). With V trimmed by 6 bases and J by 16 bases, 12 bases remained unmatched.

This sequence joins TRBV14 and TRBJ2-7, with no clear D. This CDR3 contains 11 residues. CDR1 and CDR2 (germline): SGHDN, FVKESK. Trimming shortened V by 2 bases and J by 6 bases, and 5 bases separated the two germline ends. CDR3: CASSQNREQYF. CDR3 in DNA: TGTGCCAGCAGCCAAAATCGCGAGCAGTACTTC.